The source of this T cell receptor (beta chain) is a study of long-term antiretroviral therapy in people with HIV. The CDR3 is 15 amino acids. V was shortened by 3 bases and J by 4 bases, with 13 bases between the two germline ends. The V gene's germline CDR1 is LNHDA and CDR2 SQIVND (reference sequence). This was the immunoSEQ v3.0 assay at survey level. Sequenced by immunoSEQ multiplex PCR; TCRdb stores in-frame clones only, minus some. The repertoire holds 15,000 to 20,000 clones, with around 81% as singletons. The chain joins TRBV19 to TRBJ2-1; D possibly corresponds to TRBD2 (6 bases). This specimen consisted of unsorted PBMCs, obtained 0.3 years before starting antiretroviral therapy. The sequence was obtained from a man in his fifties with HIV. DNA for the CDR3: TGTGCCAGTAGTATTCGCTCGGACTATTACAATGAGCAGTTCTTC. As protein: CASSIRSDYYNEQFF.